This T cell receptor (beta chain) was retrieved from a study of CD8+CD57+ T cells in acquired aplastic anemia. Study context: Sorted cells (CD4+ and CD8+) yielded DNA amounts that averaged about 3.1 ug. Study findings and constraints: The same twenty-nine CD8+ CDR3 sequences occurred in patients and in controls.

Patients picked for sequencing had shown CD8+CD57+ cell expansion detected by flow cytometry. Everyone among the patients had severe acquired aplastic anemia. Genomic DNA constituted the template upon which TCR beta VDJ and CDR3 profiling was performed. One entry per CDR3 protein, called by TCRdb with MiXCR from the reads. The repertoire holds about 190,000 distinct CDR3 sequences, with nearly 50% as singletons. This clonotype was counted at least ten times. The antigen is unknown. The sequenced sample was sorted CD4+, CD8+, or CD8+CD57+ T cells (not recorded which) from PBMCs. This sequence was found in a human donor with aplastic anemia.

CDR3 sequence (DNA): TGCAGTGCTCCGACCGGGACAGGGGGCCGCGAGCAGTACTTC. It encodes CSAPTGTGGREQYF. The gene calls are TRBV20-1 and TRBJ2-7; TRBD1 matches at 12 bases. Unmatched junction bases numbered 8, after V lost 5 bases and J lost 6 bases. Per the germline V gene, CDR1 is DFQATT and CDR2 is SNEGSKA (reference sequence). This CDR3 contains 14 residues.